This TCR beta chain was recorded in a study of blood T cells in healthy people across ages. On the study more broadly: Capturing about one barcoded beta molecule per two T cells was achieved by template switching. Study-wide findings and caveats: Fewer expanded clones and more diversity marked long-lived versus aged donors. PBMCs went unsorted, and a conclusive naive versus antigen-experienced comparison was therefore prevented.

Together with a sample-barcoded 5' primer, a J-beta primer mix was included in a second PCR lasting about 6 to 11 cycles. TCRdb ran MiXCR on the 5' RACE reads and lists one entry per CDR3 protein. Counted here are just under 750,000 distinct CDR3 sequences, about 20% occurring once; the ten biggest clones make up around 21%. The donors, aged roughly 6 to 95, were healthy Caucasians from Russia. To note about this clonotype: Antigen unknown.

The sample was blood. The source is a man aged 70 or older in good health.

The CDR3 DNA follows: TGTGCCAGCAGTTTGGCGGCGGCTAGCGGGAGAAAGGATACGCAGTATTTT. The encoded protein is CASSLAAASGRKDTQYF. V usage is TRBV12-3 or TRBV12-4 and J usage is TRBJ2-3; TRBD2 matches at 10 bases. Trimming cost V 3 bases and J 6 bases; bases outside gene matches: 12. The CDR3 runs to 17 residues.